The entry below describes one TCR beta chain. These data belong to a study of blood T cell repertoires in COVID-19. From germline, CDR1 is SGHDN and CDR2 FVKESK. The CDR3 contains 14 residues. Trimming left V 0 bases short and J 4 bases short, with 10 bases between. Sequencing used immunoSEQ multiplex PCR; TCRdb keeps in-frame clones, though not all of them. The sample holds nearly 300,000 clones, about four fifths seen once. The V call is TRBV14, the J call TRBJ2-7; D gene uncertain. This sequence was found in a human donor with COVID-19, enrolled during active disease. The donor label of this sample is uncertain. Sample: peripheral blood. The CDR3 sequence is CASSQEPNLYEQYF. The CDR3 bases are TGTGCCAGCAGCCAAGAGCCTAACTTGTACGAGCAGTACTTC.